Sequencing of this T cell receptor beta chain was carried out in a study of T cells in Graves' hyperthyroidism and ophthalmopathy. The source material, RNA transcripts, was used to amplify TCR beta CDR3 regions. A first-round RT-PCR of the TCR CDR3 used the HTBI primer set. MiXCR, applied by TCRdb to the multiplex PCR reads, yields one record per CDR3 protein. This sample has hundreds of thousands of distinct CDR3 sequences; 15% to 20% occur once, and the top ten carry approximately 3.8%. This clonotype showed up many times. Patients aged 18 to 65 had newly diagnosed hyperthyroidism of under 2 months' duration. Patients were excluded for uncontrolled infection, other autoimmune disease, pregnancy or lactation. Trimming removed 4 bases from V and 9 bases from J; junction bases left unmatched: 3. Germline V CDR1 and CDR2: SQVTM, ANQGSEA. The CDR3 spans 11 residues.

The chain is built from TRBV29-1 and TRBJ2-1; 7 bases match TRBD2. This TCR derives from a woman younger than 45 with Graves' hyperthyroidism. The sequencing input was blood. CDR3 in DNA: TGCAGCGTTGCAAGGGAGGGTGAGCAGTTCTTC. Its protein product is CSVAREGEQFF.